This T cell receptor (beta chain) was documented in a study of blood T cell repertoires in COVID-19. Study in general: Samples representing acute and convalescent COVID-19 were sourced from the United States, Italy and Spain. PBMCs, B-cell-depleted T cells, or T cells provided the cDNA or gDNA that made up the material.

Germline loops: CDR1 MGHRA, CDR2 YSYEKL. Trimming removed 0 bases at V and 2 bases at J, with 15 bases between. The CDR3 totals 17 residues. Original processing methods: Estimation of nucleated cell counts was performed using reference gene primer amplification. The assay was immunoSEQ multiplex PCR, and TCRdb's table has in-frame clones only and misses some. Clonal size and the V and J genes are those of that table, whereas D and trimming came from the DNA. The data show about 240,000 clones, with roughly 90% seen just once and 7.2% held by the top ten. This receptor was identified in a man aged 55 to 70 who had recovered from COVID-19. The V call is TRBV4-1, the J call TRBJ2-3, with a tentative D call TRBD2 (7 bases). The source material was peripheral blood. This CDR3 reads CASSQEGGGGLTDTQYF. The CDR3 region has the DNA TGCGCCAGCAGCCAAGAGGGAGGGGGGGGACTCACAGATACGCAGTATTTT.